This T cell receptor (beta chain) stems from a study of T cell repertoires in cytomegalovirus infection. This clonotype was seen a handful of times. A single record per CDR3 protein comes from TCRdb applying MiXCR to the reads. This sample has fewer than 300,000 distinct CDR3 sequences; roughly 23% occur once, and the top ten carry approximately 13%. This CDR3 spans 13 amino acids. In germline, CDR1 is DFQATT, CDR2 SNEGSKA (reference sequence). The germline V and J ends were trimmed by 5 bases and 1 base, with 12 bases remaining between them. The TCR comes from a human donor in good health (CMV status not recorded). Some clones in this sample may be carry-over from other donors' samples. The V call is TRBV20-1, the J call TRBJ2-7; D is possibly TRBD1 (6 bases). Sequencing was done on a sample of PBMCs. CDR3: CSAPGTFSYEQYF. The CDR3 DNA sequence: TGCAGTGCTCCCGGGACATTTTCCTACGAGCAGTACTTC.